Listed below are T cell receptor beta chains from one sample, sequenced in a study of cytomegalovirus exposure and HLA in healthy donors. Data came from immunoSEQ multiplex PCR; TCRdb stores just in-frame clones and leaves some out. This table holds 95,000 to 150,000 clones, less than 85% found once. Sequencing was performed on PBMCs. Every receptor here comes from a female donor in good health and CMV-seronegative. Each CDR3 is given with its conserved first and last residue. The order of the fields is CDR3 protein, CDR3 DNA, J gene, D gene, V gene, clone size. The D gene is left open where the match is weak. Part of the rows lack a size; the others show once, few, many or a class for expanded clones.

CASSSSVNTEAFF TGTGCCAGCAGCAGCAGCGTGAACACTGAAGCTTTCTTT TRBJ1-1 - TRBV11-3 -
CASSQDRGRGAFF TGTGCCAGCAGTCAGGACAGGGGGCGGGGAGCTTTCTTT TRBJ1-1 TRBD1 TRBV6-5 -
CASRGGANEKLFF TGCGCCAGCCGAGGGGGAGCTAATGAAAAACTGTTTTTT TRBJ1-4 - TRBV4-1 -
CASSYAGTGGYEQYF TGTGCCAGCAGTTACGCCGGGACAGGGGGCTACGAGCAGTACTTC TRBJ2-7 TRBD1 TRBV28 -
CASSLSGQNYGYTF TGCGCCAGCAGCTTGAGCGGACAGAACTATGGCTACACCTTC TRBJ1-2 - TRBV5-1 few
CASSLAPGFSGNTIYF TGTGCCAGCAGCTTAGCGCCAGGGTTCTCTGGAAACACCATATATTTT TRBJ1-3 - TRBV7-2 -
CASSSGQERSGELFF TGTGCCAGCAGCTCCGGACAGGAGAGATCCGGGGAGCTGTTTTTT TRBJ2-2 TRBD1 TRBV7-9 -
CAISETASDEKLFF TGTGCCATCAGTGAGACAGCCTCCGATGAAAAACTGTTTTTT TRBJ1-4 - TRBV10-3 -
CASSELGTGGLETQYF TGTGCCAGCAGTGAACTCGGGACAGGGGGCCTTGAGACCCAGTACTTC TRBJ2-5 TRBD1 TRBV6-1 -
CASSLSPGTGFGYTF TGTGCCAGCAGTTTATCCCCCGGGACAGGGTTTGGCTACACCTTC TRBJ1-2 TRBD1 TRBV28 -
CASSYSFRACSYNSPLHF TGTGCCAGCAGTTACTCGTTCAGGGCTTGCTCCTATAATTCACCCCTCCACTTT TRBJ1-6 - TRBV6-8 -
CASSLGTGIADTQYF TGCGCCAGCAGCTTGGGGACAGGGATTGCAGATACGCAGTATTTT TRBJ2-3 TRBD1 TRBV5-1 -
CAWTLDRANEKLFF TGTGCCTGGACCTTGGACAGGGCTAATGAAAAACTGTTTTTT TRBJ1-4 TRBD1 TRBV30 -
CASSFFMTTRERYTQYF TGCGCCAGCAGCTTCTTTATGACTACCCGGGAGCGATATACGCAGTATTTT TRBJ2-3 - TRBV5-1 -
CASSLNLAASDTQYF TGTGCCAGCAGCCTAAACCTAGCGGCCTCAGATACGCAGTATTTT TRBJ2-3 TRBD2 TRBV7-3 -
CASSEGQRYNEQFF TGCGCCAGCAGCGAGGGACAGAGATACAATGAGCAGTTCTTC TRBJ2-1 TRBD1 TRBV5-1 -
CASSELAGLGEQFF TGTGCCAGCAGTGAACTAGCGGGATTAGGTGAGCAGTTCTTC TRBJ2-1 TRBD2 TRBV2 -
CASSLTVNTEAFF TGTGCCAGCAGCTTAACCGTGAACACTGAAGCTTTCTTT TRBJ1-1 - TRBV7-3 -
CASSSRTGEDQPQHF TGTGCCAGCAGCTCGCGGACAGGGGAGGACCAGCCCCAGCATTTT TRBJ1-5 TRBD1 TRBV7-8 -
CASSLTGGNTEAFF TGTGCCAGCAGCTTGACCGGCGGCAACACTGAAGCTTTCTTT TRBJ1-1 - TRBV5-6 -
CASSLGGTLFYEQYF TGTGCCAGCAGCTTAGGGGGGACACTATTCTACGAGCAGTACTTC TRBJ2-7 - TRBV7-2 -
CASSISGGFAGELFF TGTGCCAGTAGTATCAGCGGGGGTTTCGCCGGGGAGCTGTTTTTT TRBJ2-2 TRBD2 TRBV19 -
CASSRTGGNQPQHF TGTGCCAGTAGTCGGACAGGGGGGAATCAGCCCCAGCATTTT TRBJ1-5 TRBD1 TRBV19 -
CASRQDTGTQETQYF TGCGCCAGCAGACAGGACACGGGGACACAAGAGACCCAGTACTTC TRBJ2-5 - TRBV5-1 -
CASSEKGTLGEQYF TGTGCCAGCAGTGAAAAGGGGACTTTGGGGGAGCAGTACTTC TRBJ2-7 - TRBV6-1 -
CASSQGLGRNQPQHF TGCGCCAGCAGCCAAGGATTGGGCAGAAATCAGCCCCAGCATTTT TRBJ1-5 - TRBV4-1 -
CATKPMTGEGNQPQHF TGTGCCACGAAACCCATGACAGGGGAAGGCAATCAGCCCCAGCATTTT TRBJ1-5 TRBD1 TRBV10-3 -
CASSRQRALGTEAFF TGTGCCAGCAGCCGGCAGCGGGCCCTGGGCACTGAAGCTTTCTTT TRBJ1-1 - TRBV7-2 -
CASGDRAQRETQYF TGTGCCAGTGGCGACAGGGCCCAAAGGGAGACCCAGTACTTC TRBJ2-5 TRBD1 TRBV19 -
CASSLGVTRGEEQYF TGTGCCAGCAGCTTGGGGGTGACTAGAGGCGAAGAGCAGTACTTC TRBJ2-7 - TRBV11-2 few
CASSFSVGTGEQFF TGTGCCAGCAGCTTTTCCGTCGGGACTGGTGAGCAGTTCTTC TRBJ2-1 - TRBV7-2 -
CASSQAGQGARQPQHF TGCGCCAGCAGCCAGGCCGGACAGGGGGCACGTCAGCCCCAGCATTTT TRBJ1-5 TRBD1 TRBV4-1 -
CASSASGEADGYTF TGTGCCAGCAGCGCCAGTGGTGAGGCGGATGGCTACACCTTC TRBJ1-2 - TRBV7-3 -
CASSLDRGNTGELFF TGTGCCAGCAGCCTGGACAGGGGGAACACCGGGGAGCTGTTTTTT TRBJ2-2 TRBD1 TRBV6-5 -
CATSDRRGEQFF TGTGCCACCAGCGATCGGAGGGGCGAGCAGTTCTTC TRBJ2-1 - TRBV15 -